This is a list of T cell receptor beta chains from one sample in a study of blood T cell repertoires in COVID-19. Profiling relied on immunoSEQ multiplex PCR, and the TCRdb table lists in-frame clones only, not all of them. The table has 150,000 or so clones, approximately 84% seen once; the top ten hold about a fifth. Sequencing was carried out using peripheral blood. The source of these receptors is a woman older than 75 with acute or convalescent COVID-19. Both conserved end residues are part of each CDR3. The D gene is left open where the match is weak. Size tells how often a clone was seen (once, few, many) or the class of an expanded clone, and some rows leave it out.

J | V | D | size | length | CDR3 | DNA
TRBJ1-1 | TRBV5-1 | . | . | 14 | CASRLESANTEAFF | TGCGCCAGCAGACTGGAGTCGGCGAACACTGAAGCTTTCTTT
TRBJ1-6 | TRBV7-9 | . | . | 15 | CASSPAGGLNSPLHF | TGTGCCAGCAGCCCAGCCGGGGGGCTGAATTCACCCCTCCACTTT
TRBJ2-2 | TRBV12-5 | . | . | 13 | CASGLVRDGELFF | TGTGCTAGTGGTTTGGTACGGGACGGGGAGCTGTTTTTT
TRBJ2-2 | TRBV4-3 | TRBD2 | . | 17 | CASSQESGSANTGELFF | TGCGCCAGCAGCCAAGAGAGCGGGAGTGCTAACACCGGGGAGCTGTTTTTT
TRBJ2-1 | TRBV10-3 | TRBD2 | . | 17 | CAISESALADTNNEQFF | TGTGCCATCAGTGAGTCGGCCCTAGCGGACACCAACAATGAGCAGTTCTTC
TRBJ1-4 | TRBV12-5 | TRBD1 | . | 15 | CASGLGGGGNEKLFF | TGTGCTAGTGGTCTTGGAGGGGGCGGTAATGAAAAACTGTTTTTT
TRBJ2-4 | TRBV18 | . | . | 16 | CASSPFTGLAKNIQYF | TGTGCCAGCTCACCCTTTACGGGGTTAGCCAAAAACATTCAGTACTTC
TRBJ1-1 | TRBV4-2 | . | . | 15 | CASSQGLLGGTEAFF | TGTGCCAGCAGCCAAGGACTACTTGGGGGGACTGAAGCTTTCTTT
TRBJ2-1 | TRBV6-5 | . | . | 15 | CASSPVSPAYNEQFF | TGTGCCAGCAGCCCCGTTTCCCCAGCCTACAATGAGCAGTTCTTC
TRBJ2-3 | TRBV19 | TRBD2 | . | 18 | CASSRGLASGRSTDTQYF | TGTGCCAGTAGTAGGGGACTCGCTAGCGGGAGGAGCACAGATACGCAGTATTTT
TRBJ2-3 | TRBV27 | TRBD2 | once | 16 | CASSPRLAGGENTQYF | TGTGCCAGCAGCCCCCGGCTAGCGGGAGGGGAGAATACGCAGTATTTT
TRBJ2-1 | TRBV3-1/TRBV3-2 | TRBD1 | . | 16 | CASSRGTGAVPNEQFF | TGTGCCAGCAGCCGTGGGACAGGGGCCGTACCCAATGAGCAGTTCTTC
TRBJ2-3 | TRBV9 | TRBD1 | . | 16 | CASSQGEAEFTDTQYF | TGTGCCAGCAGCCAGGGGGAAGCGGAATTCACAGATACGCAGTATTTT
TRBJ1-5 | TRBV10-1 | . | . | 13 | CASSLAPDQPQHF | TGCGCCAGCAGCTTGGCCCCCGATCAGCCCCAGCATTTT
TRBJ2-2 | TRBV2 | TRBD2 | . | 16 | CASSTLAGGNTGELFF | TGTGCCAGCAGTACTCTAGCGGGAGGGAACACCGGGGAGCTGTTTTTT
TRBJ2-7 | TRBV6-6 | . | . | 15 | CASSPLEGVNYEQYF | TGTGCCAGCAGTCCTCTTGAGGGAGTAAACTACGAGCAGTACTTC
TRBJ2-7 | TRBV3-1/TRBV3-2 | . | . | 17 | CASISNANRVGLLEQYF | TGTGCCAGCATCTCTAACGCAAACAGGGTAGGGTTACTCGAGCAGTACTTC
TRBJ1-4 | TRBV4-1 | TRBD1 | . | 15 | CASSLQGAGNEKLFF | TGCGCCAGCAGCTTACAGGGGGCGGGTAATGAAAAACTGTTTTTT
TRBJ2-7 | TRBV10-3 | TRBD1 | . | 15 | CAISELRTGSYEQYF | TGTGCCATCAGTGAGTTGAGGACAGGATCCTACGAGCAGTACTTC
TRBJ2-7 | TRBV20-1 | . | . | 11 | CSAGSSYEQYF | TGCAGTGCTGGGTCTAGCTACGAGCAGTACTTC
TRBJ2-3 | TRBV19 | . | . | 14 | CASKGGGFTDTQYF | TGTGCCAGTAAGGGGGGGGGCTTCACAGATACGCAGTATTTT
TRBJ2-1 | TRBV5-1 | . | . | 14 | CASSAGTVYNEQFF | TGCGCCAGCAGCGCAGGGACTGTGTACAATGAGCAGTTCTTC
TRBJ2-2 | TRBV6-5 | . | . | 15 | CASSLGLSNTGELFF | TGTGCCAGCAGCCTCGGACTATCGAACACCGGGGAGCTGTTTTTT
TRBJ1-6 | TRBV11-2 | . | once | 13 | CASSLKGGSPLHF | TGTGCCAGCAGCTTAAAGGGAGGTTCACCCCTCCACTTT
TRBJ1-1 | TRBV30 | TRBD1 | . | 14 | CAWSNDRVNTEAFF | TGTGCCTGGAGTAACGACAGGGTGAACACTGAAGCTTTCTTT
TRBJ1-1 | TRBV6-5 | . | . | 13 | CASRITGNTEAFF | TGTGCCAGCAGGATAACAGGGAACACTGAAGCTTTCTTT
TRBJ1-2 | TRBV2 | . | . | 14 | CASSGTASGYGYTF | TGTGCCAGCAGTGGGACAGCGTCCGGCTATGGCTACACCTTC
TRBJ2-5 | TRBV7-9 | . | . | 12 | CASDYPGETQYF | TGTGCCAGCGACTACCCCGGGGAGACCCAGTACTTC
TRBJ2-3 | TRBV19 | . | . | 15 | CASSIWAASTDTQYF | TGTGCCAGTAGTATCTGGGCAGCTAGCACAGATACGCAGTATTTT
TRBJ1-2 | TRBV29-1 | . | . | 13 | CSVGTEPNYGYTF | TGCAGCGTTGGCACAGAACCTAACTATGGCTACACCTTC
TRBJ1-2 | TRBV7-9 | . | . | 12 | CATEDRNQYNTF | TGTGCCACCGAAGACAGGAACCAGTACAACACCTTC
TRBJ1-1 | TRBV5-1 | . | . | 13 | CASSWQGNTEAFF | TGCGCCAGCAGCTGGCAGGGAAACACTGAAGCTTTCTTT
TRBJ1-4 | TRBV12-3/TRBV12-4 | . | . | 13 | CASWNSRGEKLFF | TGTGCCAGCTGGAATTCTCGGGGTGAAAAACTGTTTTTT
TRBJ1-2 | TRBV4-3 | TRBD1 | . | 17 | CASSHKGGTVWHYGYTF | TGCGCCAGCAGCCACAAAGGAGGGACAGTTTGGCACTATGGCTACACCTTC
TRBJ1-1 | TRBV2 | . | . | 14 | CASSERGQNTEAFF | TGTGCCAGCAGTGAAAGGGGACAGAACACTGAAGCTTTCTTT
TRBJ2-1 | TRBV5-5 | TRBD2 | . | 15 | CASSPKREGRGEQFF | TGTGCCAGCAGCCCCAAGCGGGAGGGCCGGGGAGAGCAGTTCTTC
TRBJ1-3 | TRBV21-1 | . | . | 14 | CASPPGGNGNTIYF | TGTGCCAGTCCGCCAGGGGGGAATGGAAACACCATATATTTT
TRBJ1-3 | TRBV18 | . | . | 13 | CASSPSAGNTIYF | TGTGCCAGCTCACCATCCGCTGGAAACACCATATATTTT